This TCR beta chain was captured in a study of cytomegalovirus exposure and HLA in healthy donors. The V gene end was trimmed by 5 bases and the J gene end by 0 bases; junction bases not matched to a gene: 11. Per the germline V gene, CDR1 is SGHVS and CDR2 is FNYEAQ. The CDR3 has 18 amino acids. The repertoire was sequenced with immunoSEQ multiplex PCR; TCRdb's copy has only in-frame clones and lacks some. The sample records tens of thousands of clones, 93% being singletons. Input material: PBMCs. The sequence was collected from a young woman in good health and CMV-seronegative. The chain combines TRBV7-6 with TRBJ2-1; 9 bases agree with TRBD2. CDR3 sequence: CASSRPSSGDSSYNEQFF. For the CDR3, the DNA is TGTGCCAGCAGCCGTCCCTCTAGCGGGGACAGCTCCTACAATGAGCAGTTCTTC.